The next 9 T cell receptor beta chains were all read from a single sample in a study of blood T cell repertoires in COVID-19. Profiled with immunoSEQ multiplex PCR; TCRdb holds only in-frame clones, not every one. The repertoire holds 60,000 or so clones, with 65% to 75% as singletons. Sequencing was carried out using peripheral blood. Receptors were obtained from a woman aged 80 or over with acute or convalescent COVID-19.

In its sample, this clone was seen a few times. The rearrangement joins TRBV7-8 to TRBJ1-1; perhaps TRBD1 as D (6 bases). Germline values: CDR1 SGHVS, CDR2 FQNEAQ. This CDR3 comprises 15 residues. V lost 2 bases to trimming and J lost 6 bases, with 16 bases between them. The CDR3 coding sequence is TGTGCCAGCAGCTTATGGGGACACTTGGAGCCTGAAGCTTTCTTT. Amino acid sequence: CASSLWGHLEPEAFF. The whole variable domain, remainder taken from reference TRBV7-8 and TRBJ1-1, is GAGVSQSPRYKVAKRGQDVALRCDPISGHVSLFWYQQALGQGPEFLTYFQNEAQLDKSGLPSDRFFAERPEGSVSTLKIQRTQQEDSAVYLCASSLWGHLEPEAFFGQGTRLTVV.

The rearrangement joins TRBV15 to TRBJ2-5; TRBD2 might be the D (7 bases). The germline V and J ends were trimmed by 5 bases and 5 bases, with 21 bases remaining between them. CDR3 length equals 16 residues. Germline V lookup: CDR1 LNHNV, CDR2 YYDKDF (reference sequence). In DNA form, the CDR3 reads TGTGCCACCAGCCGGGGTGACAGGCGGGAGTTGGAGACCCAGTACTTC. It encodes CATSRGDRRELETQYF.

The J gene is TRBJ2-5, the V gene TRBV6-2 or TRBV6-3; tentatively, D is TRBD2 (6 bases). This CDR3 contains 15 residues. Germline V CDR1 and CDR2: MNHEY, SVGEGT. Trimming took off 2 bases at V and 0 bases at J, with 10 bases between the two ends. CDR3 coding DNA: TGTGCCAGCAGTTACCACCGGGACTACCAAGAGACCCAGTACTTC. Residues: CASSYHRDYQETQYF.

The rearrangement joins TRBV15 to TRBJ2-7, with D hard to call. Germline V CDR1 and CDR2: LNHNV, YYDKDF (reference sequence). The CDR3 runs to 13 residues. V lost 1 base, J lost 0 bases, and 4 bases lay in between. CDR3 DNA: TGTGCCACCAGCAGAGCTATCTCCTACGAGCAGTACTTC. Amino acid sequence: CATSRAISYEQYF.

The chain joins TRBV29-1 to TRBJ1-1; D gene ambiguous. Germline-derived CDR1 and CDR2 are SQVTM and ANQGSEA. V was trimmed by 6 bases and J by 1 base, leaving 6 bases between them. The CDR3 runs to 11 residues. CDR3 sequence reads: CSVNTNTEAFF. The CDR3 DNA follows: TGCAGCGTAAACACGAACACTGAAGCTTTCTTT.

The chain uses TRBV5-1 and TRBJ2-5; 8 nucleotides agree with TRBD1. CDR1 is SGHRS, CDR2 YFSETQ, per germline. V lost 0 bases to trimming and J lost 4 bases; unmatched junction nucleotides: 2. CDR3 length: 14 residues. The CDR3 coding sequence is TGCGCCAGCAGCTTGGGGACAGGGCTAGAGACCCAGTACTTC. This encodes CASSLGTGLETQYF.

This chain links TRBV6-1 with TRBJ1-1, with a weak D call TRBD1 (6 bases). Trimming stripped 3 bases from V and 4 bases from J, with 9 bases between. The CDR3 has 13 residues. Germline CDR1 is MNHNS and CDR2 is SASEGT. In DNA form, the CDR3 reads TGTGCCAGCAGTGACCAACAGGGCACTGAAGCTTTCTTT. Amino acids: CASSDQQGTEAFF.

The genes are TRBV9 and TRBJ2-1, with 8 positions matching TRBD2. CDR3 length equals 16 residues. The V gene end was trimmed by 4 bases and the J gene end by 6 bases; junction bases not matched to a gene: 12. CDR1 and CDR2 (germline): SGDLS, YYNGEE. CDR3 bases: TGTGCCAGCAGCCTAAAAGCGGGGGTGAGTGGCAATGAGCAGTTCTTC. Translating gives CASSLKAGVSGNEQFF.

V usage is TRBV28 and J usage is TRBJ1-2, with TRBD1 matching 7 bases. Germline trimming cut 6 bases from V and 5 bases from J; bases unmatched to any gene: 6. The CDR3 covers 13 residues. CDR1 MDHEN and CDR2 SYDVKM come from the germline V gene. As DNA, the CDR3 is TGTGCCAGCAGCTCAGGGGGGCTTTATGGCTACACCTTC. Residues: CASSSGGLYGYTF.